This T cell receptor beta chain was observed in a study of response to subunit inactivated influenza vaccine. This CDR3 has 14 residues. V lost 3 bases, J lost 4 bases, and 6 bases stayed unmatched. The germline CDR1 and CDR2 sequences are SQVTM and ANQGSEA. TCRdb re-called the RT-PCR reads with MiXCR, one entry per CDR3 protein. The table lists about 800,000 distinct CDR3 sequences, around 21% of them singletons, with more than 8.5% in the top ten. This receptor was obtained from a man between 50 and 59 years old who received an inactivated influenza vaccine. This rearrangement joins TRBV29-1 to TRBJ2-3; TRBD2 matches at 8 bases. Sequencing was performed on PBMCs from blood, taken roughly 5 days after vaccination. The CDR3 bases are TGCAGCGTTGACGGGGGGGTAGCCTCAGATACGCAGTATTTT. Translation: CSVDGGVASDTQYF.